This is a list of T cell receptor beta chains from one sample in a study of vaccination effects on CD4 cells after COVID-19. TCRdb's copy holds only in-frame clones and misses some; the assay was immunoSEQ multiplex PCR. The profile shows 25,000 to 30,000 clones, 73% of them singletons. Their antigens are not known. The material was CD4+ T cells from PBMCs cultured with HCoV-NL63 spike peptides, obtained after COVID-19 vaccination. The receptor source for this set is a human donor who received a COVID-19 vaccine. CDR3s include the opening cysteine and the closing phenylalanine or tryptophan. D genes are given only for firm matches. Rows may omit the clone size; those that give it use once, few, many or a size class.

length,size,D,J,V,DNA,CDR3
15,NA,NA,TRBJ1-5,TRBV15,TGTGCCACCAGCTTCGATGGGGGATTCGATCAGCCCCAGCATTTT,CATSFDGGFDQPQHF
14,NA,TRBD1,TRBJ2-2,TRBV9,TGTGCCAGCAGCGCCGGGACAGTCACCGGGGAGCTGTTTTTT,CASSAGTVTGELFF
15,NA,NA,TRBJ1-3,TRBV6-1,TGTGCCAGCAGTGAAGCACATCGAAGCGGAAACACCATATATTTT,CASSEAHRSGNTIYF
14,NA,NA,TRBJ1-4,TRBV5-5,TGTGCCAGCAGCTTGGTGCGAGGGGGTGAAAAACTGTTTTTT,CASSLVRGGEKLFF
16,once,TRBD2,TRBJ2-1,TRBV9,TGTGCCAGCAGCGACTGGACTAGCGGGAGGGGAACTGAGCAGTTCTTC,CASSDWTSGRGTEQFF
13,NA,TRBD2,TRBJ2-7,TRBV5-4,TGTGCCTCCGGCGGGAGAGACTCCTACGAGCAGTACTTC,CASGGRDSYEQYF
13,NA,NA,TRBJ1-3,TRBV7-9,TGTGCCAGCAGCTTGCCCTCTGGAAACACCATATATTTT,CASSLPSGNTIYF
12,NA,NA,TRBJ2-5,TRBV5-1,TGCGCCAGCAGCTTGCCCGCAGAGACCCAGTACTTC,CASSLPAETQYF
14,NA,NA,TRBJ2-7,TRBV5-1,TGCGCCAGCAGCTTGGGGACAAACTCCTACGAGCAGTACTTC,CASSLGTNSYEQYF
15,NA,TRBD1,TRBJ1-1,TRBV2,TGTGCCAGCAGTGGGACAGGGGGAGCGAACACTGAAGCTTTCTTT,CASSGTGGANTEAFF
14,NA,NA,TRBJ2-7,TRBV7-9,TGTGCCAGCAGCTTAGCCGATTACTACGAGGAGCAGTACTTC,CASSLADYYEEQYF
17,NA,TRBD1,TRBJ2-6,TRBV18,TGTGCCAGCTCACCAAGAAGACAGGGTGGTGGGGCCAACGTCCTGACTTTC,CASSPRRQGGGANVLTF
13,NA,NA,TRBJ1-2,TRBV27,TGTGCCAGCAGTCCCGACCCAGGGTTTGGCTACACCTTC,CASSPDPGFGYTF
13,NA,NA,TRBJ1-5,TRBV28,TGTGCCGACTCCGCCGGGGGGCCGGGGCCCCAGCATTTT,CADSAGGPGPQHF
10,NA,NA,TRBJ2-5,TRBV20-1,TGCAGTGCCCGTAGAGAGACCCAGTACTTC,CSARRETQYF
15,NA,TRBD2,TRBJ2-7,TRBV27,TGTGCCAGCAGTTCAGGGACTAGCATTCTCTACGAGCAGTACTTC,CASSSGTSILYEQYF
16,once,NA,TRBJ2-2,TRBV5-1,TGCGCCAGCAGGTCTACAGGGACGACGAACACCGGGGAGCTGTTTTTT,CASRSTGTTNTGELFF
15,NA,TRBD1,TRBJ2-3,TRBV19,TGTGCCAGTAGTATAGAGGGACAGAGCACAGATACGCAGTATTTT,CASSIEGQSTDTQYF
11,NA,NA,TRBJ2-1,TRBV29-1,TGCAGCGTTGGACAGATCAATGAGCAGTTCTTC,CSVGQINEQFF
17,NA,NA,TRBJ2-1,TRBV3-1/TRBV3-2,TGTGCCAGCAGCCAAGTCAGCGGGCGCTCCTCCTACAATGAGCAGTTCTTC,CASSQVSGRSSYNEQFF
14,NA,TRBD1,TRBJ2-5,TRBV3-1/TRBV3-2,TGTGCCAGCAGCCAAGCGGACAGGGGTGAGACCCAGTACTTC,CASSQADRGETQYF
14,NA,TRBD1,TRBJ1-6,TRBV19,TGTGCCAGTAGCGGGACAGGGTATAATTCACCCCTCCACTTT,CASSGTGYNSPLHF
17,NA,TRBD1,TRBJ1-5,TRBV7-9,TGTGCCAGCAGCTTGGGACAGGGGATTATTGGCAATCAGCCCCAGCATTTT,CASSLGQGIIGNQPQHF
14,NA,TRBD1,TRBJ1-4,TRBV9,TGTGCCAGCAGCGTGGGGACAGTGAGTGAAAAACTGTTTTTT,CASSVGTVSEKLFF
14,NA,NA,TRBJ2-3,TRBV11-2,TGTGCCAGCAGCTTAGCAGGGGTGAGAGATACGCAGTATTTT,CASSLAGVRDTQYF
14,NA,NA,TRBJ2-1,TRBV5-1,TGCGCCAGCAGCCTATGGCGGCGGGCTGAAGAGCAGTTCTTC,CASSLWRRAEEQFF
14,NA,NA,TRBJ1-4,TRBV9,TGTGCCAGCAGCGTGGGCGTTACTAATGAAAAACTGTTTTTT,CASSVGVTNEKLFF
15,NA,TRBD1,TRBJ1-4,TRBV6-5,TGTGCCAGCCGCCTTGACAGGGCGAGGCTGGGAAAACTGTTTTTT,CASRLDRARLGKLFF
13,NA,NA,TRBJ1-2,TRBV6-5,TGTGCCAGCATCGGGCCAGGGAACCATGGCTACACCTTC,CASIGPGNHGYTF
12,NA,NA,TRBJ1-1,TRBV2,TGTGCCAGCAGTCCCGGGACTTCTGAAGCTTTCTTT,CASSPGTSEAFF